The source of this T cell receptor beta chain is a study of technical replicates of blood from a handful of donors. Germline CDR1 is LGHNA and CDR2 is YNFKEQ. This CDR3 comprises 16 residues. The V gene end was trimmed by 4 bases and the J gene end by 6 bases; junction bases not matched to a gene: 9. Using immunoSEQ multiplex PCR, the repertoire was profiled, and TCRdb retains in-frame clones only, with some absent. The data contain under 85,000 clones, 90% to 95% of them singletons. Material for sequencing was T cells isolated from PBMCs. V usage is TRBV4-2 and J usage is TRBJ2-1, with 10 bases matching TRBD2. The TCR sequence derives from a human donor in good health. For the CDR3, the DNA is TGTGCCAGCAGCCCAAGGCTAATAGCGGGAGGCAATGAGCAGTTCTTC. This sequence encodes CASSPRLIAGGNEQFF.